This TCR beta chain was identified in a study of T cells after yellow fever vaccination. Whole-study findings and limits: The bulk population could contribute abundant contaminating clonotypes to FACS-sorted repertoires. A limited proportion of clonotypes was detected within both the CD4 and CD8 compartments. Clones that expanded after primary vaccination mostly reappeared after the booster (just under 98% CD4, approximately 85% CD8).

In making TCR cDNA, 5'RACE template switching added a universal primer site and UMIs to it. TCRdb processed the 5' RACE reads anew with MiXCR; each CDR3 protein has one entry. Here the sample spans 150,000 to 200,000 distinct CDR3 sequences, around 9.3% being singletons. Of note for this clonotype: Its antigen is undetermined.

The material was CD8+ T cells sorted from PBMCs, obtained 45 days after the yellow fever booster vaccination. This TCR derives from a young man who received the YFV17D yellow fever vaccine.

As DNA, the CDR3 is TGTGCCAGCACCCACGGATCCTCCAATCAGCCCCAGCATTTT. It codes for CASTHGSSNQPQHF. The rearrangement uses TRBV6-2 or TRBV6-3 and TRBJ1-5; no firm D call. Trimming took off 7 bases at V and 3 bases at J, with 13 bases between the two ends. The CDR3 is 14 residues long. Germline CDR1 MNHEY, CDR2 SVGEGT.